Listed below are T cell receptor beta chains from one sample, sequenced in a study of T cells in Graves' hyperthyroidism and ophthalmopathy. One entry per CDR3 protein, called by TCRdb with MiXCR from the multiplex PCR reads. This table holds about 360,000 distinct CDR3 sequences, approximately 13% found once. Sequenced sample: blood. The receptors shown here come from a woman aged 18-30 years with Graves' hyperthyroidism. CDR3s include the opening cysteine and the closing phenylalanine or tryptophan. The D gene is left open where the match is weak. Expanded clones are given a class, and other clones once, few, many or no size at all.

v_gene	d_gene	j_gene	abundance	CDR3aa	CDR3nt
TRBV4-1	-	TRBJ2-5	many	CASSQDDGAQETQYF	TGCGCCAGCAGCCAAGATGATGGCGCACAAGAGACCCAGTACTTC
TRBV2	-	TRBJ2-5	-	CASSLHRQPQETQYF	TGTGCCAGCAGCTTGCATCGACAGCCACAAGAGACCCAGTACTTC
TRBV9	-	TRBJ1-4	few	CASSEGPIATNEKLFF	TGTGCCAGCAGTGAGGGGCCTATCGCAACTAATGAAAAACTGTTTTTT
TRBV7-9	-	TRBJ2-2	-	CASSLGGGGELFF	TGTGCCAGCAGCTTAGGAGGGGGTGGCGAGCTGTTTTTT
TRBV13	-	TRBJ1-3	many	CASSLGRTAGNTIYF	TGTGCCAGCAGCTTAGGAAGGACAGCTGGAAACACCATATATTTT
TRBV4-1	-	TRBJ1-2	few	CASSQGTKPYTF	TGCGCCAGCAGCCAAGGGACAAAACCTTACACCTTC
TRBV24-1	-	TRBJ2-2	few	CATSDSGTWGAGELFF	TGTGCCACCAGTGATTCAGGGACCTGGGGCGCCGGGGAGCTGTTTTTT
TRBV12-3/TRBV12-4	TRBD1	TRBJ2-3	many	CASSLTGNTQYF	TGTGCCAGCAGTTTGACAGGGAATACGCAGTATTTT
TRBV28	-	TRBJ1-1	-	CASLSATQLNTEAFF	TGTGCCAGCCTCTCGGCAACACAGTTGAACACTGAAGCTTTCTTT
TRBV7-3	TRBD2	TRBJ2-3	few	CASSSYGLADTDTQYF	TGTGCCAGCAGCTCGTACGGACTAGCGGACACAGATACGCAGTATTTT
TRBV20-1	-	TRBJ2-3	-	CSGRASHTDTQYF	TGCAGTGGCCGGGCCTCGCACACAGATACGCAGTATTTT
TRBV28	-	TRBJ1-6	many	CASSPLQGWNSPLHF	TGTGCCAGCAGTCCCCTGCAGGGGTGGAATTCACCCCTCCACTTT
TRBV20-1	-	TRBJ1-2	many	CSASQGPPDEAYGYTF	TGCAGTGCTAGTCAAGGACCTCCCGACGAGGCCTATGGCTACACCTTC
TRBV28	-	TRBJ2-1	-	CASSPRTLVWEQFF	TGTGCCAGCAGCCCGCGGACCTTGGTCTGGGAGCAGTTCTTC
TRBV28	-	TRBJ2-1	many	CASSLFGGNPNNEQFF	TGTGCCAGCAGTTTATTTGGCGGGAACCCTAACAATGAGCAGTTCTTC
TRBV7-8	-	TRBJ1-5	many	CASSSGHALNQPQHF	TGTGCCAGCAGCTCCGGACACGCGCTGAATCAGCCCCAGCATTTT
TRBV5-1	-	TRBJ1-4	few	CASTPRGRLNEKLFF	TGCGCCAGCACTCCCCGGGGGAGACTGAATGAAAAACTGTTTTTT
TRBV7-9	-	TRBJ1-4	once	CASSLPSSNEKLFF	TGTGCCAGCAGCTTACCCTCCTCAAATGAAAAACTGTTTTTT
TRBV27	-	TRBJ2-5	many	CASSLRGGLVQETQYF	TGTGCCAGCAGTTTAAGGGGCGGACTCGTCCAAGAGACCCAGTACTTC
TRBV28	-	TRBJ1-3	many	CASTRVSSGNTIYF	TGTGCCAGCACTAGGGTCAGCTCTGGAAACACCATATATTTT
TRBV6-2/TRBV6-3	-	TRBJ2-2	-	CASESGTGELFF	TGTGCCAGCGAAAGCGGGACCGGGGAGCTGTTTTTT
TRBV19	-	TRBJ1-2	many	CASDTGAGSYGYTF	TGTGCCAGTGATACAGGAGCGGGGAGCTATGGCTACACCTTC
TRBV7-2	-	TRBJ1-5	-	CASSLGGTANQPQHF	TGTGCCAGCAGCTTAGGTGGGACCGCCAATCAGCCCCAGCATTTT
TRBV7-8	TRBD2	TRBJ2-5	many	CASSPLAGIQETQYF	TGTGCCAGCAGCCCCTTAGCGGGGATCCAAGAGACCCAGTACTTC
TRBV30	-	TRBJ2-7	many	CAWGGLGQFYEQYF	TGTGCCTGGGGGGGGTTGGGACAGTTCTACGAGCAGTACTTC
TRBV27	TRBD2	TRBJ2-7	many	CASSLGTSGRNEQYF	TGTGCCAGCAGTTTAGGGACTAGCGGGAGGAACGAGCAGTACTTC
TRBV12-3/TRBV12-4	TRBD2	TRBJ2-1	many	CASSLYSSGGGNEQFF	TGTGCCAGCAGTTTATATTCTAGCGGGGGAGGAAATGAGCAGTTCTTC
TRBV9	-	TRBJ2-4	-	CASSLGALRGDIQYF	TGTGCCAGCAGCTTAGGGGCCCTTAGAGGGGACATTCAGTACTTC
TRBV7-8	-	TRBJ2-5	many	CASSSDYMETQYF	TGTGCCAGCAGCTCGGACTACATGGAGACCCAGTACTTC
TRBV3-1	TRBD2	TRBJ2-2	many	CASSGSGGGTGELFF	TGTGCCAGCAGCGGAAGCGGGGGCGGCACCGGGGAGCTGTTTTTT
TRBV5-1	-	TRBJ2-2	many	CASSATGENTGELFF	TGCGCCAGCAGCGCGACGGGGGAGAACACCGGGGAGCTGTTTTTT
TRBV11-2	-	TRBJ2-3	-	CASSLERANTQYF	TGTGCCAGCAGCTTAGAAAGGGCTAATACGCAGTATTTT
TRBV18	TRBD1	TRBJ1-5	-	CASSPTSGQGQPQHF	TGTGCCAGCTCCCCGACCTCTGGACAGGGCCAGCCCCAGCATTTT
TRBV2	-	TRBJ2-3	many	CASSPRLPDTQYF	TGTGCCAGCAGTCCCAGGCTTCCAGATACGCAGTATTTT
TRBV27	TRBD2	TRBJ2-5	-	CASSQAGGPYQETQYF	TGTGCCAGCAGTCAGGCGGGGGGGCCGTATCAAGAGACCCAGTACTTC
TRBV7-9	-	TRBJ2-2	many	CASSLVITGRGTGELFF	TGTGCCAGCAGCTTAGTTATTACAGGGCGAGGCACCGGGGAGCTGTTTTTT
TRBV2	TRBD1	TRBJ1-5	-	CASSELTGGSNQPQHF	TGTGCCAGCAGTGAACTAACAGGGGGAAGCAATCAGCCCCAGCATTTT
TRBV9	-	TRBJ1-1	-	CASSVGGRGGTEAFF	TGTGCCAGCAGCGTAGGAGGCCGGGGTGGAACTGAAGCTTTCTTT
TRBV3-1	-	TRBJ2-4	-	CASSRGNKNIQYF	TGTGCCAGCAGCCGAGGGAACAAAAACATTCAGTACTTC
TRBV7-9	TRBD1	TRBJ1-2	many	CASSRTGGSGGYTF	TGTGCCAGCAGCCGGACAGGGGGCAGCGGGGGCTACACCTTC
TRBV9	TRBD2	TRBJ2-1	many	CASSASRTVLLGTSGRLHNEQFF	TGTGCCAGCAGCGCATCGCGGACAGTCCTTCTCGGGACTAGCGGGAGGTTACACAATGAGCAGTTCTTC
TRBV3-1	-	TRBJ1-5	many	CASSQGTGTGQPQHF	TGTGCCAGCAGCCAAGGAACAGGGACGGGCCAGCCCCAGCATTTT
TRBV4-1	-	TRBJ1-5	few	CASSHGVTENQPQHF	TGCGCCAGCAGCCATGGGGTGACAGAGAATCAGCCCCAGCATTTT
TRBV5-5	-	TRBJ2-3	many	CASSLNGRPSTDTQYF	TGTGCCAGCAGCTTGAATGGGCGGCCAAGCACAGATACGCAGTATTTT